This entry lists 27 T cell receptor beta chains sequenced from one sample in a study of blood T cell repertoires in COVID-19. Produced via immunoSEQ multiplex PCR; TCRdb's table is partial and in-frame only. The sample includes about 68,000 clones, about 80% of them seen just once. The sample taken for sequencing was peripheral blood. Receptors originate from a human donor in a cohort sampled during active COVID-19.

V is TRBV10-3 and J is TRBJ2-1, with 14 bases lining up with TRBD2. The CDR3 spans 17 residues. The germline V gene encodes CDR1 ENHRY and CDR2 SYGVKD. After removal of 10 bases from V and 7 bases from J, the junction contained 15 bases not matched to a gene. The DNA of the CDR3 is TGTGCCAGCGGGACTAGCGGGAGTTCGAAGGGTTGGAATGAGCAGTTCTTC. Translated: CASGTSGSSKGWNEQFF.

This chain connects TRBV19 to TRBJ2-1; 11 bases match TRBD2. CDR1 and CDR2 from the germline V gene are LNHDA and SQIVND (reference sequence). The length of the CDR3 is 15 residues. V gave up 5 bases and J gave up 4 bases; unmatched junction bases: 4. CDR3 DNA: TGTGCCAGTAGTTCGGGACTAGCGGCTTACAATGAGCAGTTCTTC. The encoded protein is CASSSGLAAYNEQFF. Supplemented by reference TRBV19 and TRBJ2-1, the full variable domain reads DGGITQSPKYLFRKEGQNVTLSCEQNLNHDAMYWYRQDPGQGLRLIYYSQIVNDFQKGDIAEGYSVSREKKESFPLTVTSAQKNPTAFYLCASSSGLAAYNEQFFGPGTRLTVL.

This chain uses TRBV2 with TRBJ1-3; perhaps TRBD1 as D (6 bases). The CDR3 has 16 residues. With 2 bases removed from V and 2 bases from J, the gap between germline ends came to 13 bases. Germline lookup yields CDR1 SNHLY and CDR2 FYNNEI. CDR3 coding DNA: TGTGCCAGCAGTGAATTTGTGGGGGCGGCTGGAAACACCATATATTTT. Translating it yields CASSEFVGAAGNTIYF.

In this sample, this clone turned up a few times. This chain connects TRBV6-1 to TRBJ1-6; D call uncertain. CDR1 is MNHNS, CDR2 SASEGT, per germline. V lost 3 bases and J lost 7, with 19 bases in between. The CDR3 sequence is 17 residues long. The CDR3 sequence: CASSEAGLPGVNSPLHF. The CDR3 coding sequence is TGTGCCAGCAGTGAGGCGGGTCTGCCGGGCGTGAATTCACCCCTCCACTTT.

The chain recombines TRBV7-8 with TRBJ2-1; TRBD1 aligns across 8 bases. V shed 5 bases, J shed 6 bases, and the junction held 9 bases outside the gene matches. Germline-derived CDR1 and CDR2 are SGHVS and FQNEAQ. This CDR3 is 15 amino acids long. The CDR3 protein is CASSVRQGWANEQFF. The CDR3 nucleotides are TGTGCCAGCAGCGTAAGACAGGGGTGGGCCAATGAGCAGTTCTTC.

The chain couples TRBV24-1 to TRBJ2-6; TRBD1 is a possible D gene (5 bases). This CDR3 is built from 17 residues. Trimming left V 5 bases short and J 4 bases short, with 17 bases between. Germline-derived CDR1 and CDR2 are KGHDR and SFDVKD. The CDR3 coding sequence is TGTGCCACCAGTGGGAGTCCAGGGTTGAACGGGGCCAACGTCCTGACTTTC. Amino acids: CATSGSPGLNGANVLTF.

This chain links TRBV6-6 with TRBJ1-1; weak D call: TRBD1 (5 bases). Trimming left V 8 bases short and J 0 bases short, with 10 bases between. CDR3 size: 13 residues. CDR1 is MNHNY, CDR2 SVGAGI, per germline (reference sequence). The CDR3 bases are TGTGCCAGCCGGAGGGGTGTGAACACTGAAGCTTTCTTT. Amino acids: CASRRGVNTEAFF.

The chain combines TRBV9 with TRBJ2-3; 14 positions match TRBD2. In germline, CDR1 is SGDLS, CDR2 YYNGEE. V shed 0 bases and J 5 bases; nucleotides not matched to a gene: 2. The CDR3 length is 16 residues. CDR3 nucleotides: TGTGCCAGCAGCGTAGGACTAGCGGGAGGGGGAGATACGCAGTATTTT. Its translation is CASSVGLAGGGDTQYF.

The chain links TRBV2 to TRBJ1-6, with 10 bases matching TRBD1. Germline CDR1 is SNHLY and CDR2 is FYNNEI. The CDR3 contains 14 residues. With 6 bases clipped from V and 10 bases from J, the junction kept 6 bases outside the gene matches. The CDR3 reads CASSDRGRGSPLHF. The CDR3 bases are TGTGCCAGCAGCGACAGGGGGCGCGGGTCACCCCTCCACTTT.

This chain joins TRBV27 and TRBJ1-1; the D gene is possibly TRBD1 (5 bases). The V and J ends lost 1 base and 0 bases respectively, with 15 bases between them. The CDR3 is made up of 17 amino acids. Germline CDR1 reads MNHEY; CDR2 reads SMNVEV (reference sequence). Here the CDR3 reads CASSLYQGRNMNTEAFF. CDR3 in DNA: TGTGCCAGCAGTTTATATCAGGGAAGGAACATGAACACTGAAGCTTTCTTT.

This chain connects TRBV2 to TRBJ2-1; 9 bases map to TRBD1. Germline loops: CDR1 SNHLY, CDR2 FYNNEI. This CDR3 spans 13 amino acids. V trimming: 1 base; J trimming: 8 bases; junction bases outside the gene matches: 0. CDR3: CASSEDRGHEQFF. DNA of the CDR3: TGTGCCAGCAGTGAAGACAGGGGGCATGAGCAGTTCTTC.

This clone was observed a few times. V gene TRBV3-1 (or the pseudogene TRBV3-2) combines with J gene TRBJ1-2; the D gene is possibly TRBD1 (6 bases). Trimming pared 4 bases from V and 4 bases from J, leaving 10 bases between. CDR3 length: 13 residues. CDR1 is LGHDT and CDR2 is YNNKEL in the germline V gene (reference sequence). CDR3 DNA sequence: TGTGCCAGCAGCCCCCGGACAGCCTATGGCTACACCTTC. Protein: CASSPRTAYGYTF.

The chain is built from TRBV19 and TRBJ1-1; 8 bases are a match to TRBD1. The CDR3 runs to 13 residues. Per germline, CDR1 LNHDA and CDR2 SQIVND (reference sequence). Trimming at V came to 6 bases and at J to 1 base, leaving 1 base not matched to a gene. Written as DNA, the CDR3 is TGTGCCAGTAGGGGACAGGAGAACACTGAAGCTTTCTTT. Its translation: CASRGQENTEAFF.

The genes are TRBV29-1 and TRBJ2-5; the match to TRBD2 covers 10 bases. The germline V gene has CDR1 SQVTM and CDR2 ANQGSEA. V shed 3 bases and J 5 bases; nucleotides not matched to a gene: 3. The CDR3 loop spans 13 amino acids. DNA of the CDR3: TGCAGCGTTGAGGCTAGCGGGAGTGAGACCCAGTACTTC. Translation: CSVEASGSETQYF.

The CDR3 DNA reads as TGCGCCAGCAGTGCCGAATCGGACATTCCCGTCTATGGCTACACCTTC. Its translation: CASSAESDIPVYGYTF. This sequence joins TRBV10-1 and TRBJ1-2; weak D call: TRBD1 (5 bases). Germline CDR1 is WNHNN and CDR2 is SYGVQD (reference sequence). The CDR3 has 16 residues. Trimming removed 4 bases from V and 4 bases from J, with 19 bases in between.

This clone was observed a handful of times. This chain joins TRBV7-2 and TRBJ1-2; possibly TRBD1 for D (6 bases). Trimming removed 5 bases at V and 3 bases at J, with 10 bases between. This CDR3 contains 13 residues. CDR1 is SGHTA, CDR2 FQGNSA, per germline. As DNA, the CDR3 is TGTGCCAGCAGCCCAGCAGGGGACTATGGCTACACCTTC. This encodes CASSPAGDYGYTF.

The chain uses TRBV6-2 or TRBV6-3 and TRBJ1-5; D ambiguous. Trimming pared 2 bases from V and 7 bases from J, leaving 9 bases between. This CDR3 contains 13 residues. Germline-derived CDR1 and CDR2 are MNHEY and SVGEGT. The CDR3 DNA is TGTGCCAGCAGTTACGCGAGCCGGCAGCCCCAGCATTTT. It codes for CASSYASRQPQHF.

The genes are TRBV3-1 (or the pseudogene TRBV3-2) and TRBJ2-7; 7 bases map to TRBD2. The V segment lost 1 base and the J segment 5 bases; nucleotides outside the gene matches: 8. The germline gives CDR1 LGHDT, CDR2 YNNKEL (reference sequence). The length of the CDR3 is 15 residues. CDR3 sequence (DNA): TGTGCCAGCAGCCAAGGGGGAGGGGCCCCCGACGAGCAGTACTTC. Translation gives CASSQGGGAPDEQYF.

This rearrangement joins TRBV3-1 (or the pseudogene TRBV3-2) to TRBJ2-7, with a possible D match to TRBD2 (5 bases). Per the germline V gene, CDR1 is LGHDT and CDR2 is YNNKEL (reference sequence). The length of the CDR3 is 13 residues. V gave up 1 base and J gave up 6 bases, with 10 bases separating them. The CDR3 DNA is TGTGCCAGCAGCCAAGCAACGGGGAGCGAGCAGTACTTC. It codes for CASSQATGSEQYF.

This rearrangement joins TRBV5-6 to TRBJ2-3; D is ambiguous. The CDR3 contains 15 residues. CDR1 and CDR2 from the germline V gene are SGHDT and YYEEEE. With 0 bases removed from V and 1 base from J, the gap between germline ends came to 9 bases. The CDR3 DNA follows: TGTGCCAGCAGCTTGGGCAGGCAGGGCACAGATACGCAGTATTTT. It yields the protein CASSLGRQGTDTQYF.

The J gene is TRBJ1-3, the V gene TRBV3-1 (or the pseudogene TRBV3-2); D remains unclear. Trimming pared 1 base from V and 3 bases from J, leaving 7 bases between. The length of the CDR3 is 14 residues. Germline CDR1 is LGHDT and CDR2 is YNNKEL (reference sequence). The CDR3 reads CASSQVNYGNTIYF. CDR3 DNA: TGTGCCAGCAGCCAAGTAAATTATGGAAACACCATATATTTT.

Concerning this clone: A single base separates this from a much larger clone, so it may be a read error. The genes are TRBV7-9 and TRBJ1-2; 7 bases match TRBD1. J gave up 2 bases and V 5 bases, and 2 bases lay outside the gene matches. This CDR3 has 13 amino acids. Per the germline V gene, CDR1 is SEHNR and CDR2 is FQNEAQ (reference sequence). For the CDR3, the DNA is TGTGCCAGCAGCCCGGGACAGAACTATGGCTACACCTTC. Translating gives CASSPGQNYGYTF.

The genes are TRBV5-4 and TRBJ2-3; 9 bases map to TRBD2. CDR1 is SGHNT, CDR2 YYREEE, per germline (reference sequence). CDR3 length: 16 amino acids. V lost 3 bases, J lost 2 bases, and 7 bases stayed unmatched. CDR3: CASSSAGGEPTDTQYF. The DNA for the CDR3 is TGTGCCAGCAGCTCGGCGGGGGGGGAGCCCACAGATACGCAGTATTTT. Looking up the rest from reference TRBV5-4 and TRBJ2-3 gives the full variable domain: ETGVTQSPTHLIKTRGQQVTLRCSSQSGHNTVSWYQQALGQGPQFIFQYYREEENGRGNFPPRFSGLQFPNYSSELNVNALELDDSALYLCASSSAGGEPTDTQYFGPGTRLTVL.

The genes are TRBV28 and TRBJ2-7, with 12 bases fitting TRBD1. This CDR3 has 18 amino acids. V dropped 8 bases and J dropped 3; count of bases not matched to a gene: 17. Germline V CDR1 and CDR2: MDHEN, SYDVKM. Here the CDR3 DNA reads TGTGCCAGCGGAGATCCGGGACAGGGGGCCCAATTTGTCTACGAGCAGTACTTC. Amino acid sequence: CASGDPGQGAQFVYEQYF.

This sequence joins TRBV7-9 and TRBJ2-1; 12 bases map to TRBD2. V lost 1 base and J lost 8; bases outside the gene matches: 6. Per germline, CDR1 SEHNR and CDR2 FQNEAQ (reference sequence). This CDR3 has 16 residues. The CDR3 region is CASSLDLAGGWDEQFF. DNA of the CDR3: TGTGCCAGCAGCTTAGATCTAGCGGGAGGGTGGGATGAGCAGTTCTTC.

This clone was picked up one time. This sequence joins TRBV5-6 and TRBJ1-2; perhaps TRBD1 as D (5 bases). Between the trimmed V and J ends, which lost 1 base and 8 bases, there was a span of 12 bases. Germline V CDR1 and CDR2: SGHDT, YYEEEE. The CDR3 sequence is 13 residues long. For the CDR3, the DNA is TGTGCCAGCAGCTTGACCACAGGAAGCGGCTACACCTTC. Protein product: CASSLTTGSGYTF.

The chain uses TRBV11-2 and TRBJ2-3; perhaps TRBD2 as D (5 bases). The CDR3 contains 16 residues. Trimming stripped 5 bases from V and 0 bases from J, with 15 bases between. Germline CDR1 SGHAT, CDR2 FQNNGV. The CDR3 region is CASSPGMGSSTDTQYF. For the CDR3, the DNA is TGTGCCAGCAGCCCCGGGATGGGTTCTAGCACAGATACGCAGTATTTT.